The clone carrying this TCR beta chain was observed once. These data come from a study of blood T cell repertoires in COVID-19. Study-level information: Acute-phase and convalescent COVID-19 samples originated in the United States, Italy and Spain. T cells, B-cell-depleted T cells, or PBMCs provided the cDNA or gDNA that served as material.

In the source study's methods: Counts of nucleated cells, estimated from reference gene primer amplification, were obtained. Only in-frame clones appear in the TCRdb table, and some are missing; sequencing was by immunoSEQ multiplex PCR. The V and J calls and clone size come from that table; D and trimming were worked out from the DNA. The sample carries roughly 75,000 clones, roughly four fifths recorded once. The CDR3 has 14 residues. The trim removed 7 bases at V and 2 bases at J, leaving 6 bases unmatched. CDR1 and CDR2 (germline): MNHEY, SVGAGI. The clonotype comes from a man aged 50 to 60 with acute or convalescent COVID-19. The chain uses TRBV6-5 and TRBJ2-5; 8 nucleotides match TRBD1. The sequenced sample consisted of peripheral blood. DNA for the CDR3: TGTGCCAGCACACAGGGGGTTGCTCAAGAGACCCAGTACTTC. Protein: CASTQGVAQETQYF.